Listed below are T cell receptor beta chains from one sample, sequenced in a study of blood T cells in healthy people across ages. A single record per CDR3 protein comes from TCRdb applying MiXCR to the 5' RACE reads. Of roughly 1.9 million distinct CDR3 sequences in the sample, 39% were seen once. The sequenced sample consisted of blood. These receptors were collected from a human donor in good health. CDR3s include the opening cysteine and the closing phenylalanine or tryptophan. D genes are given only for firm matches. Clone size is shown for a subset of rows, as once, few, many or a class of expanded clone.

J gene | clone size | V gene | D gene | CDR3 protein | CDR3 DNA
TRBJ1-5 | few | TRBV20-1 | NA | CSADRPGPLRGQPQHF | TGCAGTGCCGACAGGCCGGGACCCCTACGGGGTCAGCCCCAGCATTTT
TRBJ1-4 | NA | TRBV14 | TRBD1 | CASNDPGQPNEKLFF | TGTGCCAGCAATGATCCGGGACAGCCTAATGAAAAACTGTTTTTT
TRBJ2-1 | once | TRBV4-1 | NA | CANSQAPGDNEQFF | TGCGCCAACAGCCAAGCTCCCGGAGACAATGAGCAGTTCTTC
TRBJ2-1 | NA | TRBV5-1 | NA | CTSSLAGASEQFF | TGCACCAGCAGCTTGGCAGGGGCAAGTGAGCAGTTCTTC
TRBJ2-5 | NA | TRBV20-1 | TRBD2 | CSARDHKLAGIQETQYF | TGCAGTGCTAGAGATCACAAACTAGCGGGGATTCAAGAGACCCAGTACTTC
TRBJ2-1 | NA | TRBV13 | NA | CASSLGASTGKYNEQFF | TGTGCCAGCAGCTTAGGGGCATCAACCGGAAAATACAATGAGCAGTTCTTC
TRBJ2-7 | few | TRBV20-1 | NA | CSATPTYEQYF | TGCAGTGCTACTCCAACCTACGAGCAGTACTTC
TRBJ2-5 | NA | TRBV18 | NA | CASNTDSQETQYF | TGTGCCAGCAATACGGACAGTCAAGAGACCCAGTACTTC
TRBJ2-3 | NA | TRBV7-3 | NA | CASSWDQINTQYF | TGTGCCAGCAGTTGGGACCAAATAAATACGCAGTATTTT
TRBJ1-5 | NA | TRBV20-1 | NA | CSALRGGANNQPQHF | TGCAGTGCTCTCCGGGGGGGGGCGAACAATCAGCCCCAGCATTTT
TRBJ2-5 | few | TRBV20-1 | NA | CSARDPLGGVETQYF | TGCAGTGCTAGAGACCCGTTGGGTGGAGTTGAGACCCAGTACTTC
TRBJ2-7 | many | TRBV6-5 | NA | CASRPGQPYEQYF | TGTGCCAGCAGACCAGGACAGCCCTACGAGCAGTACTTC
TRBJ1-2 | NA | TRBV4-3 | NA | CASSQDRNIGYGYTF | TGCGCCAGCAGCCAAGATAGGAATATAGGGTATGGCTACACCTTC
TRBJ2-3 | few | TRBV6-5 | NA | CASSPVRSHTDTQYF | TGTGCCAGCAGCCCGGTACGGAGTCATACAGATACGCAGTATTTT
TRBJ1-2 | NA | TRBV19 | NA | CASSILGGPGYTF | TGTGCCAGTAGTATTCTGGGAGGACCGGGCTACACCTTC
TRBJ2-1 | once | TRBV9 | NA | CASSVPPGPRPNEQFF | TGTGCCAGCAGCGTACCCCCGGGCCCCAGACCCAATGAGCAGTTCTTC
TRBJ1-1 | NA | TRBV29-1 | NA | CSADGGLVNTEAFF | TGCAGCGCTGATGGGGGGCTAGTGAACACTGAAGCTTTCTTT
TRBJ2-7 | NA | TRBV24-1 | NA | CATSETGRIYGQYF | TGTGCCACCAGTGAAACCGGGAGAATCTACGGGCAGTACTTC
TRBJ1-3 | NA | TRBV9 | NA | CASTIPGAGNTIYF | TGTGCCAGCACCATCCCAGGCGCTGGAAACACCATATATTTT
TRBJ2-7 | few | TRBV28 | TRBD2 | CASNPSGPSYEQYF | TGTGCCAGCAATCCTAGCGGTCCCTCCTACGAGCAGTACTTC
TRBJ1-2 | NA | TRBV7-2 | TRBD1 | CASSLAGGTGINYGYTF | TGTGCCAGCAGCTTAGCAGGGGGGACAGGGATCAACTATGGCTACACCTTC
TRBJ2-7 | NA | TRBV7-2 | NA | CASSLEKNRVLTISEQYF | TGTGCCAGCAGCCTGGAAAAAAACCGGGTCCTCACTATTAGCGAGCAGTACTTC
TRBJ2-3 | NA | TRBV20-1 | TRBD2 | CSARDPFGLAGGTDTQYF | TGCAGTGCTAGAGATCCGTTTGGGCTAGCGGGGGGCACAGATACGCAGTATTTT
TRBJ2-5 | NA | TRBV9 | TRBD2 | CASSVGGSGGGETQYF | TGTGCCAGCAGCGTAGGAGGTAGCGGGGGCGGGGAGACCCAGTACTTC
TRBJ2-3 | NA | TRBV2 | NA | CASSGEVADTQYF | TGTGCCAGCAGCGGGGAGGTTGCAGATACGCAGTATTTT
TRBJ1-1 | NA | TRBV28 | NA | CASRKSGVEAFF | TGTGCCAGCAGGAAATCAGGGGTTGAAGCTTTCTTT
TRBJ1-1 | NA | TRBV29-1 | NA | CSVGAPEAFF | TGCAGCGTGGGGGCCCCTGAAGCTTTCTTT
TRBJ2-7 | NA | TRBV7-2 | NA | CASSFSWALSYEQYF | TGTGCCAGCAGCTTCTCTTGGGCCCTATCCTACGAGCAGTACTTC
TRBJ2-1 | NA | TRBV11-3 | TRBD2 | CASSLNGGAWGEQFF | TGTGCCAGCAGCTTAAACGGGGGGGCCTGGGGTGAGCAGTTCTTC
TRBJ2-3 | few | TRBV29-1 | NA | CSVVAGPDTQYF | TGCAGCGTTGTGGCAGGACCGGATACGCAGTATTTT
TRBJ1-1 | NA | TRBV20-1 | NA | CSARAQRNTEAFF | TGCAGTGCTAGAGCCCAGAGGAACACTGAAGCTTTCTTT
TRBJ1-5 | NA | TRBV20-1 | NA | CSAGHNQPQHF | TGCAGTGCTGGGCATAATCAGCCCCAGCATTTT
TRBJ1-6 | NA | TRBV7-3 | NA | CASSLLPNSYNSPLHF | TGTGCCAGCAGCTTACTGCCAAACTCCTATAATTCACCCCTCCACTTT
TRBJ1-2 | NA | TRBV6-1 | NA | CASSGPATLDGYTF | TGTGCCAGCAGTGGCCCAGCAACTTTGGATGGCTACACCTTC
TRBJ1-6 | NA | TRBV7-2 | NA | CASSLLPLGSPLHF | TGTGCCAGCAGCCTACTGCCTTTAGGTTCACCCCTCCACTTT
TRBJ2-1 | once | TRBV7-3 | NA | CASSLAGIVYNEQFF | TGTGCCAGCAGCTTGGCAGGGATCGTATACAATGAGCAGTTCTTC
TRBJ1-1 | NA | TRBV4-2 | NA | CASSPGATPENTEAFF | TGTGCCAGCAGCCCCGGTGCAACCCCTGAGAACACTGAAGCTTTCTTT
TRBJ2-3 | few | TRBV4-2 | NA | CASKPRLGADTQYF | TGTGCCAGCAAACCCCGCCTGGGAGCAGATACGCAGTATTTT
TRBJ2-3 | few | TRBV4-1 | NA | CASSRMSATGDTQYF | TGCGCCAGCAGCCGGATGAGCGCCACCGGAGATACGCAGTATTTT
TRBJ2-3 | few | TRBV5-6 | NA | CASSLVPEGTDTQYF | TGTGCCAGCAGCTTGGTCCCGGAGGGCACAGATACGCAGTATTTT
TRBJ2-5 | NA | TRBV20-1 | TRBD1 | CSARPSTGTETQYF | TGCAGTGCTAGACCTTCGACAGGGACGGAGACCCAGTACTTC
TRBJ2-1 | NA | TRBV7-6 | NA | CASSLDWAGYNEQFF | TGTGCCAGCAGCTTAGATTGGGCAGGTTACAATGAGCAGTTCTTC
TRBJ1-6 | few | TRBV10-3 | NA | CAISEGTSYRNSPLHF | TGTGCCATCAGTGAGGGGACCTCCTATAGGAATTCACCCCTCCACTTT
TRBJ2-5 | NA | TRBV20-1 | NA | CSARSGQASHYKQYF | TGCAGTGCTAGATCCGGTCAGGCATCTCACTACAAGCAGTACTTC
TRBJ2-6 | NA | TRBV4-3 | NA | CASSQDPGPSFSGASVLTF | TGCGCCAGCAGCCAAGATCCGGGACCGAGTTTCTCTGGGGCCAGCGTCCTGACTTTC